One and the same sample provided the 23 T cell receptor beta chains below, sequenced in a study of response to subunit inactivated influenza vaccine. One entry per CDR3 protein, called by TCRdb with MiXCR from the RT-PCR reads. This table holds over 450,000 distinct CDR3 sequences, around 13% found once. This sample comprised PBMCs from blood, obtained more than 35 days after vaccination. These receptors all come from a man over 45 who received an inactivated influenza vaccine.

The chain joins TRBV12-3 or TRBV12-4 to TRBJ1-5; the match to TRBD1 covers 7 bases. The CDR3 is made up of 16 amino acids. The V gene end was trimmed by 2 bases and the J gene end by 7 bases; junction bases not matched to a gene: 11. CDR3 sequence reads: CASSLRLDRAGQPQHF. CDR3 DNA sequence: TGTGCCAGCAGTTTACGTCTAGACAGGGCGGGACAGCCCCAGCATTTT.

The table lists this clonotype with a few counts. V gene TRBV28 combines with J gene TRBJ1-6, with D tentatively TRBD1 (5 bases). Germline V gene data show CDR1 as MDHEN and CDR2 as SYDVKM. V lost 7 bases and J 8 bases, leaving 15 bases between the germline ends. The CDR3 covers 14 residues. CDR3 residues: CASTPPGQYSPLHF. The CDR3 bases are TGTGCCAGCACCCCTCCAGGGCAGTATTCACCCCTCCACTTT.

The chain carries TRBV7-2 and TRBJ2-3, with 9 bases lining up with TRBD1. CDR1 and CDR2 from the germline V gene are SGHTA and FQGNSA. CDR3 size: 15 residues. The ends lost 5 bases at V and 4 bases at J; junction bases unmatched: 7. CDR3 loop: CASSTTGGRPDTQYF. Here the CDR3 DNA reads TGTGCCAGCAGCACAACAGGGGGCCGGCCAGATACGCAGTATTTT.

V gene TRBV7-9 combines with J gene TRBJ1-2; a weak D match, TRBD1 (5 bases). There are 12 residues in the CDR3. The ends were cut back, 5 bases at V and 8 bases at J, with 12 bases in the middle. The germline gives CDR1 SEHNR, CDR2 FQNEAQ (reference sequence). This CDR3 is CASSPIGEGYTF. As DNA, the CDR3 is TGTGCCAGCAGCCCGATAGGGGAGGGCTACACCTTC.

This clonotype was counted only a few times. V gene TRBV5-1 combines with J gene TRBJ2-3; 7 bases line up with TRBD2. With V trimmed by 0 bases and J by 2 bases, 3 bases remained unmatched. The CDR3 is 15 residues long. Germline V lookup: CDR1 SGHRS, CDR2 YFSETQ. This chain's CDR3 is CASSLASGFTDTQYF. The CDR3 nucleotides read TGCGCCAGCAGCTTGGCTAGCGGATTCACAGATACGCAGTATTTT.

This clonotype was counted many times. This chain connects TRBV12-3 or TRBV12-4 to TRBJ2-7, with 8 bases that match TRBD1. The CDR3 extends over 14 amino acids. Germline trimming cut 3 bases from V and 2 bases from J; bases unmatched to any gene: 3. CDR3 loop: CASSFDRGTYEQYF. For the CDR3, the DNA is TGTGCCAGCAGTTTCGACAGGGGCACCTACGAGCAGTACTTC.

This clonotype appeared once. The chain employs TRBV20-1 and TRBJ2-1; D not resolved. The CDR3 has 15 amino acids. V lost 1 base and J 3 bases, leaving 13 bases between the germline ends. Germline V gene lookup returns CDR1 DFQATT and CDR2 SNEGSKA (reference sequence). The chain's CDR3 is CSARGLGQNYNEQFF. CDR3 nucleotide sequence: TGCAGTGCTAGAGGGTTGGGCCAAAACTACAATGAGCAGTTCTTC.

This clonotype was seen more than once but under ten times. V is TRBV4-2 and J is TRBJ2-2; D is possibly TRBD1 (6 bases). Germline V gene sequence: CDR1 LGHNA, CDR2 YNFKEQ. V was trimmed by 2 bases and J by 5 bases, leaving 12 bases between them. The CDR3 spans 15 residues. In DNA form, the CDR3 reads TGTGCCAGCAGCCAAATAACAGGGACGACCGGGGAGCTGTTTTTT. Encoded protein: CASSQITGTTGELFF.

The sample holds a few counts of this clonotype. V gene TRBV7-9 combines with J gene TRBJ2-1; no clear D gene. This CDR3 comprises 12 residues. The V gene's germline CDR1 is SEHNR and CDR2 FQNEAQ (reference sequence). Trimming cost V 5 bases and J 9 bases, with 11 bases left between them. This CDR3 reads CASSLIPVEQFF. In nucleotides, the CDR3 is TGTGCCAGCAGCCTTATTCCGGTTGAGCAGTTCTTC.

The table lists this clonotype with a few counts. V gene TRBV6-1 combines with J gene TRBJ2-1; TRBD2 agrees at 10 bases. The V gene's germline CDR1 is MNHNS and CDR2 SASEGT. The CDR3 runs 15 residues. The V segment lost 5 bases and the J segment 6 bases; nucleotides outside the gene matches: 7. The CDR3 region has the DNA TGTGCCAGCAGTCCCAGCGGGAGGGCCCTCAATGAGCAGTTCTTC. This encodes CASSPSGRALNEQFF.

The chain couples TRBV28 to TRBJ2-2; D ambiguous. This CDR3 region has 13 residues. V shed 10 bases and J shed 5 bases, with 14 bases lying between them. The germline CDR1 and CDR2 sequences are MDHEN and SYDVKM. CDR3 protein: CATQNSETGELFF. In DNA, the CDR3 is TGTGCCACTCAGAACTCGGAGACCGGGGAGCTGTTTTTT.

This clonotype was counted a few times. The rearrangement uses TRBV6-1 and TRBJ2-7; D perhaps matches TRBD2 (6 bases). The V gene's germline CDR1 is MNHNS and CDR2 SASEGT. V was shortened by 10 bases and J by 0 bases, with 19 bases between the two germline ends. The CDR3 sequence is 15 residues long. The CDR3 DNA follows: TGTGCCACCGTGAGTGCGGGGCAGAGCTCCTACGAGCAGTACTTC. It is translated as CATVSAGQSSYEQYF.

A few counts support this clonotype. The CDR3: CSAKQGVHEQYF. CDR3 DNA sequence: TGCAGTGCTAAACAGGGAGTCCACGAGCAGTACTTC. J is TRBJ2-7 and V is TRBV20-1, with D possibly matching TRBD1 (6 bases). Germline V gene lookup returns CDR1 DFQATT and CDR2 SNEGSKA (reference sequence). Between the trimmed V and J ends, which lost 4 bases and 5 bases, there was a span of 12 bases. The length of the CDR3 is 12 residues.

Many counts were recorded for this clonotype. V and J are TRBV4-2 and TRBJ1-1; D ambiguous. V shed 5 bases and J shed 3 bases, with 13 bases lying between them. This CDR3 comprises 14 residues. Germline lookup yields CDR1 LGHNA and CDR2 YNFKEQ. In DNA form, the CDR3 reads TGTGCCAGCAGCAAATTGAACGGAGACACTGAAGCTTTCTTT. Protein: CASSKLNGDTEAFF.

V is TRBV5-1 and J is TRBJ2-1; 9 bases match TRBD2. V trimming: 1 base; J trimming: 0 bases; junction bases outside the gene matches: 11. The CDR3 is 19 residues long. Germline CDR1 reads SGHRS; CDR2 reads YFSETQ. Written as DNA, the CDR3 is TGCGCCAGCAGCTTGAGGGTAGCGGGGGCAAAAAGCTCCTACAATGAGCAGTTCTTC. This encodes CASSLRVAGAKSSYNEQFF.

This clonotype was seen only a few times. CDR3 protein: CSATTSGRSYEQYF. CDR3 sequence (DNA): TGCAGTGCCACCACTAGCGGGAGATCCTACGAGCAGTACTTC. The chain couples TRBV20-1 to TRBJ2-7; 11 positions match TRBD2. The CDR3 length is 14 residues. Germline CDR1 is DFQATT and CDR2 is SNEGSKA (reference sequence). With V trimmed by 6 bases and J by 1 base, 5 bases remained unmatched.

This clonotype has more than one count but fewer than ten. V and J are TRBV18 and TRBJ2-7, with a possible D match to TRBD2 (5 bases). Trimming shortened V by 0 bases and J by 5 bases, and 17 bases separated the two germline ends. The CDR3 loop spans 16 amino acids. From germline, CDR1 is KGHSH and CDR2 LQKENI. CDR3 coding DNA: TGTGCCAGCTCACCACCGGACTCTAGTAGGAAGGACGAGCAGTACTTC. Amino acid sequence: CASSPPDSSRKDEQYF.

This clonotype has a handful of counts. At one boundary the junction diverges from the germline segment, which might be a read error. The chain combines TRBV7-9 with TRBJ2-1; the D is unclear. Germline-derived CDR1 and CDR2 are SEHNR and FQNEAQ (reference sequence). The CDR3 consists of 8 residues. This CDR3 reads CASSSYLF. CDR3 DNA: TGTGCCAGCAGCTCTTATTTGTTC.

This clonotype was counted only a few times. The rearrangement joins TRBV20-1 to TRBJ2-5, with 13 bases lining up with TRBD2. The CDR3 consists of 13 residues. Germline V CDR1 and CDR2: DFQATT, SNEGSKA (reference sequence). V trimming: 6 bases; J trimming: 3 bases; junction bases outside the gene matches: 1. The CDR3 bases are TGCAGTGCCGGGACTAGCGGGAAAGAGACCCAGTACTTC. Translation: CSAGTSGKETQYF.

The chain carries TRBV15 and TRBJ2-7, with 8 positions matching TRBD2. This CDR3 has 11 amino acids. V shed 6 bases and J 6 bases; nucleotides not matched to a gene: 1. In germline, CDR1 is LNHNV, CDR2 YYDKDF (reference sequence). CDR3 in DNA: TGTGCCACCAGAGCGGGAGTCGAGCAGTACTTC. It yields the protein CATRAGVEQYF. The variable domain in full, with the rest retrieved from reference TRBV15 and TRBJ2-7, is DAMVIQNPRYQVTQFGKPVTLSCSQTLNHNVMYWYQQKSSQAPKLLFHYYDKDFNNEADTPDNFQSRRPNTSFCFLDIRSPGLGDTAMYLCATRAGVEQYFGPGTRLTVT.

This clonotype showed up just a few times. The chain combines TRBV4-3 with TRBJ2-5; D is unclear. The CDR3 runs 15 residues. Germline V gene lookup returns CDR1 LGHNA and CDR2 YSLEER. The germline V and J ends were trimmed by 3 bases and 5 bases, with 16 bases remaining between them. The CDR3 region has the DNA TGCGCCAGCAGCCAGTCTACGGGCCTCCTGGAGACCCAGTACTTC. It specifies CASSQSTGLLETQYF.

The rearrangement links TRBV12-3 or TRBV12-4 to TRBJ2-7; D perhaps matches TRBD1 (5 bases). Trimming left V 11 bases short and J 2 bases short, with 13 bases between. The CDR3 has 12 residues. CDR3 nucleotide sequence: TGTGCCTCCCTCGACAGCCCCTACGAGCAGTACTTC. It is translated as CASLDSPYEQYF.

The rearrangement uses TRBV20-1 and TRBJ2-3, with 9 bases lining up with TRBD2. Looked up from germline, CDR1 is DFQATT and CDR2 is SNEGSKA (reference sequence). This CDR3 comprises 16 residues. J lost 5 bases, V lost 2 bases, and 11 bases had no gene match. CDR3 coding DNA: TGCAGTGCTAGAAGTAACCCCTGGACTAGCGAAGATACGCAGTATTTT. It yields the protein CSARSNPWTSEDTQYF.